These T cell receptor beta chains were read from a single sample in a study of T cell responses to AZD1222 COVID-19 vaccine. The repertoire was sequenced with immunoSEQ multiplex PCR; TCRdb's copy has only in-frame clones and lacks some. The sample has roughly 76,000 clones; 70% to 90% are singletons. The source material was peripheral blood, sampled on day 0 of AZD1222 vaccination. Receptor source: an adult in good health. Both conserved end residues are part of each CDR3. Fields, in order: CDR3 DNA, CDR3 protein, D gene, J gene, V gene, clone size. D genes are given only for firm matches. Clone sizes are given selectively: once, few, many, or a class where the clone is expanded.

cdr3_nt: TGTGCCAGCAGTTTTCGGGGGAGCGGGTGGGAGCAGTACTTC
cdr3_aa: CASSFRGSGWEQYF
d_call: .
j_call: TRBJ2-7
v_call: TRBV27
clone_size: once

cdr3_nt: TGTGCCAGCAGCCGAGAAAGCACAGATACGCAGTATTTT
cdr3_aa: CASSRESTDTQYF
d_call: .
j_call: TRBJ2-3
v_call: TRBV7-9
clone_size: few

cdr3_nt: TGTGCCAGCAGTCCCCTGAGTGGGCGGGCAAAAGATACGCAGTATTTT
cdr3_aa: CASSPLSGRAKDTQYF
d_call: .
j_call: TRBJ2-3
v_call: TRBV27
clone_size: .

cdr3_nt: TGTGCCAGCAGTGAGTCAGGGCACATGAACACTGAAGCTTTCTTT
cdr3_aa: CASSESGHMNTEAFF
d_call: .
j_call: TRBJ1-1
v_call: TRBV2
clone_size: .

cdr3_nt: TGCGCCAGCACCCCGGGCGGGGGGCAAGACTATGGCTACACCTTC
cdr3_aa: CASTPGGGQDYGYTF
d_call: .
j_call: TRBJ1-2
v_call: TRBV5-1
clone_size: .

cdr3_nt: TGTGCCAGCAGCTTGATAACGGAGAACTATGGCTACACCTTC
cdr3_aa: CASSLITENYGYTF
d_call: .
j_call: TRBJ1-2
v_call: TRBV5-5
clone_size: .

cdr3_nt: TGCGCCAGCAGCTCAGGACAGCAAGAGACCCAGTACTTC
cdr3_aa: CASSSGQQETQYF
d_call: .
j_call: TRBJ2-5
v_call: TRBV5-1
clone_size: .

cdr3_nt: TGTGCCAGCAGCCAGGGAGGTCTGAGCGAGCAGTACTTC
cdr3_aa: CASSQGGLSEQYF
d_call: .
j_call: TRBJ2-7
v_call: TRBV27
clone_size: once

cdr3_nt: TGTGCCAGCAGTCAGGGACTAGCGGGAGGGCCGAGGGAGTGGACCCAGTACTTC
cdr3_aa: CASSQGLAGGPREWTQYF
d_call: TRBD2
j_call: TRBJ2-5
v_call: TRBV28
clone_size: .

cdr3_nt: TGTGCCAGCAGCCTTAGCGGGAGAAACACCGGGGAGCTGTTTTTT
cdr3_aa: CASSLSGRNTGELFF
d_call: TRBD2
j_call: TRBJ2-2
v_call: TRBV7-3
clone_size: .

cdr3_nt: TGTGCCAGCAGCGCCACACTAGCGGGGGGACAAGAGACCCAGTACTTC
cdr3_aa: CASSATLAGGQETQYF
d_call: TRBD2
j_call: TRBJ2-5
v_call: TRBV11-2
clone_size: .

cdr3_nt: TGCAGCGTTGCCCCCTCCTACAATGAGCAGTTCTTC
cdr3_aa: CSVAPSYNEQFF
d_call: .
j_call: TRBJ2-1
v_call: TRBV29-1
clone_size: once

cdr3_nt: TGTGCCAGTAGTATACGGCGGCCTAGTGGGACTGAAGCTTTCTTT
cdr3_aa: CASSIRRPSGTEAFF
d_call: .
j_call: TRBJ1-1
v_call: TRBV19
clone_size: few

cdr3_nt: TGTGCCAGTAGTATAGGGGGACTAGTGGCCTACGAGCAGTACTTC
cdr3_aa: CASSIGGLVAYEQYF
d_call: TRBD2
j_call: TRBJ2-7
v_call: TRBV19
clone_size: .

cdr3_nt: TGTGCCAGCAGTTCTAATTCACCCCTCCACTTT
cdr3_aa: CASSSNSPLHF
d_call: .
j_call: TRBJ1-6
v_call: TRBV28
clone_size: .

cdr3_nt: TGTGCCAGCAGCACGCTCGGGACCTATAATTCACCCCTCCACTTT
cdr3_aa: CASSTLGTYNSPLHF
d_call: .
j_call: TRBJ1-6
v_call: TRBV5-5
clone_size: .

cdr3_nt: TGTGCCAGCTCACCATGGGTAGCCTCGGGGGCCAACGTCCTGACTTTC
cdr3_aa: CASSPWVASGANVLTF
d_call: .
j_call: TRBJ2-6
v_call: TRBV18
clone_size: once

cdr3_nt: TGTGCCAGCAGTCAGGTGGCCAGGAGCTCCTACAATGAGCAGTTCTTC
cdr3_aa: CASSQVARSSYNEQFF
d_call: .
j_call: TRBJ2-1
v_call: TRBV7-6
clone_size: .

cdr3_nt: TGTGCCAGCAGCCTGGGACAGCAAAATGAACACACCTTC
cdr3_aa: CASSLGQQNEHTF
d_call: TRBD1
j_call: TRBJ1-2
v_call: TRBV27
clone_size: few

cdr3_nt: TGTGCCAGCAGGGAGGGGGGGCTAACCTATGGCTACACCTTC
cdr3_aa: CASREGGLTYGYTF
d_call: .
j_call: TRBJ1-2
v_call: TRBV6-5
clone_size: .

cdr3_nt: TGCGCCAGCGGGATCCGGGACAGGGACTCTGGAAACACCATATATTTT
cdr3_aa: CASGIRDRDSGNTIYF
d_call: TRBD1
j_call: TRBJ1-3
v_call: TRBV23-1
clone_size: .

cdr3_nt: TGTGCCAGCAGCTACGGGAGGGTCGCTGGGGAGCTGTTTTTT
cdr3_aa: CASSYGRVAGELFF
d_call: TRBD2
j_call: TRBJ2-2
v_call: TRBV5-8
clone_size: .

cdr3_nt: TGTGCCAGCAGCTTAAACGGGGGGGCCATTTCGCAGTATTTT
cdr3_aa: CASSLNGGAISQYF
d_call: TRBD2
j_call: TRBJ2-3
v_call: TRBV7-9
clone_size: .

cdr3_nt: TGTGCCAGCAGCCTTACCGGGGGGGCTCGTTCACCCCTCCACTTT
cdr3_aa: CASSLTGGARSPLHF
d_call: .
j_call: TRBJ1-6
v_call: TRBV5-8
clone_size: .

cdr3_nt: TGTGCCAGCAGTCGGGGACAGATGAATGAAAAACTGTTTTTT
cdr3_aa: CASSRGQMNEKLFF
d_call: TRBD1
j_call: TRBJ1-4
v_call: TRBV14
clone_size: .

cdr3_nt: TGTGCCTGGAGCCTCCCTGGGGGACTTTCACCCACAGATACGCAGTATTTT
cdr3_aa: CAWSLPGGLSPTDTQYF
d_call: .
j_call: TRBJ2-3
v_call: TRBV30
clone_size: .

cdr3_nt: TGTGCCTGGAGTGATCACGGGAGAGGGTACAATGAGCAGTTCTTC
cdr3_aa: CAWSDHGRGYNEQFF
d_call: .
j_call: TRBJ2-1
v_call: TRBV30
clone_size: .

cdr3_nt: TGTGCCAGCAGTGAGACCGGGACAGGGGGCATTCAGTACTTC
cdr3_aa: CASSETGTGGIQYF
d_call: TRBD1
j_call: TRBJ2-4
v_call: TRBV6-1
clone_size: .

cdr3_nt: TGTGCCAGCAACGCCCCAAGGCAGCCCCAGCATTTT
cdr3_aa: CASNAPRQPQHF
d_call: .
j_call: TRBJ1-5
v_call: TRBV7-8
clone_size: .

cdr3_nt: TGTGCCAGTAGTCGCGGTAGCGGGGAGTACAATGAGCAGTTCTTC
cdr3_aa: CASSRGSGEYNEQFF
d_call: TRBD2
j_call: TRBJ2-1
v_call: TRBV19
clone_size: .

cdr3_nt: TGTGCCAGCAGCCTGGGTCACCCGAACACTGAAGCTTTCTTT
cdr3_aa: CASSLGHPNTEAFF
d_call: .
j_call: TRBJ1-1
v_call: TRBV11-3
clone_size: .

cdr3_nt: TGTGCCAGCAGCCAAGACAGGGGGCGCGGTGTTTTCTTT
cdr3_aa: CASSQDRGRGVFF
d_call: TRBD1
j_call: TRBJ1-1
v_call: TRBV3-1/TRBV3-2
clone_size: .

cdr3_nt: TGCGCCAGCAGCCCCCGCCGGGACTACTCCCCAGATACGCAGTATTTT
cdr3_aa: CASSPRRDYSPDTQYF
d_call: TRBD2
j_call: TRBJ2-3
v_call: TRBV5-1
clone_size: .

cdr3_nt: TGTGCCAGCAGAACCTCTATTTCGATTTCGAACACTGAAGCTTTCTTT
cdr3_aa: CASRTSISISNTEAFF
d_call: .
j_call: TRBJ1-1
v_call: TRBV27
clone_size: .

cdr3_nt: TGTGCCAGCAGTTTCTCGCGCGCTAGCGGGGCCTCGGAGCAGTACTTC
cdr3_aa: CASSFSRASGASEQYF
d_call: TRBD2
j_call: TRBJ2-7
v_call: TRBV27
clone_size: .

cdr3_nt: TGTGCCAGCAGTTTGTACAGGGAAGAGACCCAGTACTTC
cdr3_aa: CASSLYREETQYF
d_call: .
j_call: TRBJ2-5
v_call: TRBV12-3/TRBV12-4
clone_size: .

cdr3_nt: TGCGCCAGCAGCCAAGGACATGGACAGGAAGATAATTCACCCCTCCACTTT
cdr3_aa: CASSQGHGQEDNSPLHF
d_call: TRBD1
j_call: TRBJ1-6
v_call: TRBV4-1
clone_size: .

cdr3_nt: TGTGCCAGCAGTTTATACGCAGGGGGCGCGCGAAACATTCAGTACTTC
cdr3_aa: CASSLYAGGARNIQYF
d_call: TRBD1
j_call: TRBJ2-4
v_call: TRBV27
clone_size: .

cdr3_nt: TGCGCCAGCAGCTTGAATCGACAGGGGCATAATGAAAAACTGTTTTTT
cdr3_aa: CASSLNRQGHNEKLFF
d_call: TRBD1
j_call: TRBJ1-4
v_call: TRBV5-1
clone_size: .

cdr3_nt: TGTGCCAGCAGTGACGGGTTGGATTCACCCCTCCACTTT
cdr3_aa: CASSDGLDSPLHF
d_call: .
j_call: TRBJ1-6
v_call: TRBV6-1
clone_size: .

cdr3_nt: TGCGCCAGCAGTGCCTCAAATCCACTTTATGAGCAGTTCTTC
cdr3_aa: CASSASNPLYEQFF
d_call: .
j_call: TRBJ2-1
v_call: TRBV10-1
clone_size: .

cdr3_nt: TGTGCCAGCAGCCCTCCTAGCGGTCCCTACGAGCAGTACTTC
cdr3_aa: CASSPPSGPYEQYF
d_call: TRBD2
j_call: TRBJ2-7
v_call: TRBV3-1/TRBV3-2
clone_size: .

cdr3_nt: TGTGCCAGCAGCCTACAGGGGTATGACGCTTTCTTT
cdr3_aa: CASSLQGYDAFF
d_call: TRBD1
j_call: TRBJ1-1
v_call: TRBV11-2
clone_size: .

cdr3_nt: TGTGCCAGCAGCTTAGACGGCAGGTACAATGAGCAGTTCTTC
cdr3_aa: CASSLDGRYNEQFF
d_call: .
j_call: TRBJ2-1
v_call: TRBV7-8
clone_size: .

cdr3_nt: TGTGCCAGTAGGGGACAGGGGAATCAGCCCCAGCATTTT
cdr3_aa: CASRGQGNQPQHF
d_call: TRBD1
j_call: TRBJ1-5
v_call: TRBV19
clone_size: few

cdr3_nt: TGTGCCAGCAGTTTGATGGCGGGAGCGTCCTACGAGCAGTACTTC
cdr3_aa: CASSLMAGASYEQYF
d_call: TRBD2
j_call: TRBJ2-7
v_call: TRBV27
clone_size: once

cdr3_nt: TGTGCCAGCAGCTTGTTTCTAGCGGGAGTTTTTAATGAGCAGTTCTTC
cdr3_aa: CASSLFLAGVFNEQFF
d_call: TRBD2
j_call: TRBJ2-1
v_call: TRBV5-5
clone_size: .

cdr3_nt: TGTGCCAGCAAGGGTCAGGACCTCTTGAACACCGGGGAGCTGTTTTTT
cdr3_aa: CASKGQDLLNTGELFF
d_call: .
j_call: TRBJ2-2
v_call: TRBV7-2
clone_size: few